A selection of T cell receptor beta chains follows, all from one sample in a study of CD8 T cells in Susac syndrome. Using its own MiXCR run on the immunoSEQ multiplex PCR reads, TCRdb lists one record per CDR3 protein. The sample shows more than 100,000 distinct CDR3 sequences, 90% to 95% of them seen only once. Material: CD4+ T cells from PBMCs. The receptors stem from a human donor in good health. CDR3s include the opening cysteine and the closing phenylalanine or tryptophan. Fields, in order: V gene, J gene, D gene, clone size, CDR3 protein, CDR3 DNA. A D gene is named only where the DNA matches it firmly. Clone size appears in some rows only: once, few, many, or a class for an expanded clone.

>TRBV28|TRBJ1-5|-|-
CASSLVEAGQPQHF
TGTGCCAGCAGCCTTGTGGAGGCCGGTCAGCCCCAGCATTTT
>TRBV27|TRBJ2-7|-|once
CASSRIGVYEQYF
TGTGCCAGCAGCCGAATAGGAGTCTACGAGCAGTACTTC
>TRBV6-2/TRBV6-3|TRBJ2-1|-|few
CASKSRLNEQFF
TGTGCCAGCAAATCCAGACTCAATGAGCAGTTCTTC
>TRBV20-1|TRBJ2-7|-|-
CSARDTDFSYEQYF
TGCAGTGCTAGAGATACCGACTTCTCCTACGAGCAGTACTTC
>TRBV5-1|TRBJ2-7|TRBD2|-
CASSTGTSGSRSYEQYF
TGCGCCAGCAGCACCGGGACTAGCGGGAGTCGGTCCTACGAGCAGTACTTC
>TRBV18|TRBJ2-1|-|-
CASSRDRKNNEQFF
TGTGCCAGCTCCCGGGACCGAAAAAACAATGAGCAGTTCTTC
>TRBV28|TRBJ2-3|TRBD2|-
CASSFWGASGSTDTQYF
TGTGCCAGCAGTTTTTGGGGGGCTAGCGGGAGCACAGATACGCAGTATTTT
>TRBV19|TRBJ1-5|TRBD1|-
CASRTGIDQPQHF
TGTGCCAGTCGGACAGGGATTGATCAGCCCCAGCATTTT
>TRBV5-1|TRBJ2-7|TRBD2|-
CASSLLAGNSYEQYF
TGCGCCAGCAGCTTACTAGCGGGGAACTCCTACGAGCAGTACTTC
>TRBV5-8|TRBJ1-5|-|-
CASSPRGADLQPQHF
TGTGCCAGCAGCCCACGAGGAGCAGACCTCCAGCCCCAGCATTTT
>TRBV28|TRBJ2-7|-|-
CASSFPLPRTAEQYF
TGTGCCAGCAGTTTCCCCCTGCCGAGGACAGCCGAGCAGTACTTC
>TRBV27|TRBJ1-1|-|-
CASSFQLHTEAFF
TGTGCCAGCAGTTTTCAACTCCACACTGAAGCTTTCTTT
>TRBV7-6|TRBJ1-5|TRBD1|-
CASSSSSGGLNQPQHF
TGTGCCAGCAGCTCTAGTTCAGGGGGCCTCAATCAGCCCCAGCATTTT
>TRBV28|TRBJ2-5|TRBD2|-
CASSLDGGRAFGETQYF
TGTGCCAGCAGTTTAGATGGCGGGAGAGCGTTTGGTGAGACCCAGTACTTC
>TRBV7-9|TRBJ2-5|-|-
CASSLGAGSETQYF
TGTGCCAGCAGCCTGGGGGCGGGATCAGAGACCCAGTACTTC
>TRBV19|TRBJ2-2|-|-
CASSIAGGEFGELFF
TGTGCCAGTAGTATAGCTGGGGGCGAGTTCGGGGAGCTGTTTTTT
>TRBV20-1|TRBJ1-1|-|-
CSAREGQRNTEAFF
TGCAGTGCTAGAGAGGGACAAAGGAACACTGAAGCTTTCTTT
>TRBV5-1|TRBJ2-2|-|-
CASSRGHTGELFF
TGCGCCAGCAGCCGGGGTCACACCGGGGAGCTGTTTTTT
>TRBV7-2|TRBJ2-7|-|few
CASTRRPGEVYEQYF
TGTGCCAGCACCCGCAGACCGGGAGAGGTCTACGAGCAGTACTTC
>TRBV5-6|TRBJ2-6|-|-
CASSFGGTSGANVLTF
TGTGCCAGCAGCTTTGGGGGGACTTCAGGGGCCAACGTCCTGACTTTC
>TRBV6-5|TRBJ2-7|TRBD1|once
CASRRRGPYEQYF
TGTGCCAGCAGAAGAAGGGGGCCCTACGAGCAGTACTTC
>TRBV28|TRBJ2-6|-|once
CASIESSGANVLTF
TGTGCCAGCATCGAGAGCTCTGGGGCCAACGTCCTGACTTTC
>TRBV6-5|TRBJ2-7|-|-
CASSNPNGGREQYF
TGTGCCAGCAGTAACCCAAACGGGGGGCGCGAGCAGTACTTC
>TRBV29-1|TRBJ2-7|-|few
CSVGPRLAEQYF
TGCAGCGTTGGTCCCCGTTTGGCCGAGCAGTACTTC
>TRBV13|TRBJ2-7|-|-
CASSGTKGGQYF
TGTGCCAGCAGCGGGACAAAGGGAGGGCAGTACTTC
>TRBV28|TRBJ2-3|-|-
CASSRDHPARDTQYF
TGTGCCAGCAGTAGGGACCACCCAGCTCGAGATACGCAGTATTTT
>TRBV20-1|TRBJ1-5|TRBD1|-
CSAREFEDRASQPQHF
TGCAGTGCTAGAGAATTTGAGGACAGGGCGAGTCAGCCCCAGCATTTT
>TRBV7-2|TRBJ2-1|TRBD2|-
CASSTSGTWGNEQFF
TGTGCCAGCAGCACTAGCGGGACCTGGGGTAATGAGCAGTTCTTC
>TRBV19|TRBJ2-1|-|-
CASSIRSSSYNEQFF
TGTGCCAGTAGTATAAGGAGTAGCTCCTACAATGAGCAGTTCTTC
>TRBV5-1|TRBJ2-1|TRBD1|-
CASSSGQSYNEQFF
TGCGCCAGCAGCTCGGGACAGTCCTACAATGAGCAGTTCTTC
>TRBV9|TRBJ2-2|-|-
CASSGFGQWGDAGELFF
TGTGCCAGCAGCGGATTCGGACAGTGGGGGGACGCCGGGGAGCTGTTTTTT
>TRBV12-3/TRBV12-4|TRBJ2-7|-|few
CASSPGPYEQYF
TGTGCCAGCAGTCCAGGGCCCTACGAGCAGTACTTC
>TRBV5-4|TRBJ2-2|-|-
CASSSTQTDLTGELFF
TGTGCCAGCAGCTCTACACAGACAGATCTCACCGGGGAGCTGTTTTTT
>TRBV20-1|TRBJ2-7|TRBD2|-
CSAETSGDSYEQYF
TGCAGTGCCGAAACTAGCGGAGATTCCTACGAGCAGTACTTC
>TRBV6-6|TRBJ1-4|TRBD1|-
CASSTTGGGEKLFF
TGTGCCAGCAGTACGACAGGGGGCGGGGAAAAACTGTTTTTT
>TRBV5-1|TRBJ2-2|-|-
CASSSPDGLQGSGELFF
TGCGCCAGCAGCTCACCCGATGGACTACAGGGATCCGGGGAGCTGTTTTTT
>TRBV7-9|TRBJ2-3|TRBD1|-
CASSQMGQTDTQYF
TGTGCCAGCAGCCAGATGGGACAGACAGATACGCAGTATTTT
>TRBV28|TRBJ2-7|-|-
CASNPNVGLNAYEQYF
TGTGCCAGCAATCCGAACGTAGGACTAAATGCCTACGAGCAGTACTTC
>TRBV29-1|TRBJ1-2|-|-
CSVDPAGIANYGYTF
TGCAGCGTTGACCCGGCAGGGATAGCTAACTATGGCTACACCTTC
>TRBV29-1|TRBJ2-1|TRBD1|-
CSVQGARIRSEQFF
TGCAGCGTTCAGGGGGCGCGTATCAGGTCTGAGCAGTTCTTC
>TRBV28|TRBJ1-2|TRBD1|once
CASSLTGGEYGYTF
TGTGCCAGCAGTTTGACAGGGGGCGAGTATGGCTACACCTTC
>TRBV7-2|TRBJ2-4|-|-
CASSSQPQNIQYF
TGTGCCAGCAGCTCCCAACCCCAAAACATTCAGTACTTC
>TRBV7-8|TRBJ2-3|TRBD2|-
CASSLAWTSGSADTQYF
TGTGCCAGCAGCTTAGCGTGGACTAGCGGGAGCGCAGATACGCAGTATTTT
>TRBV12-3/TRBV12-4|TRBJ1-4|-|-
CASSLRRMGELFF
TGTGCCAGCAGTTTACGGCGGATGGGGGAACTGTTTTTT
>TRBV5-1|TRBJ2-5|-|-
CASRNREETQYF
TGCGCCAGCAGGAACAGGGAAGAGACCCAGTACTTC
>TRBV3-1|TRBJ2-3|TRBD2|-
CASSQLAGGLADTQYF
TGTGCCAGCAGCCAACTAGCGGGAGGATTGGCAGATACGCAGTATTTT
>TRBV18|TRBJ1-2|-|-
CASSPGSNYGYTF
TGTGCCAGCTCCCCCGGCAGCAACTATGGCTACACCTTC
>TRBV7-2|TRBJ2-7|TRBD1|-
CASSYQAPRTGGAEQYF
TGTGCCAGCAGCTACCAGGCACCCAGGACAGGGGGGGCCGAGCAGTACTTC
>TRBV3-1|TRBJ2-2|-|-
CATGSGELFF
TGTGCCACTGGGTCCGGGGAGCTGTTTTTT
>TRBV20-1|TRBJ1-2|-|-
CSARDLGGYTF
TGCAGTGCTAGAGATCTCGGTGGCTACACCTTC
>TRBV12-3/TRBV12-4|TRBJ1-1|-|-
CASSLAAGLNTEAFF
TGTGCCAGCAGTTTAGCGGCAGGATTGAACACTGAAGCTTTCTTT
>TRBV12-3/TRBV12-4|TRBJ1-1|-|-
CASSLLQGAEAFF
TGTGCCAGCAGTTTATTACAGGGAGCCGAAGCTTTCTTT
>TRBV7-2|TRBJ2-1|TRBD1|-
CASSFFAQGVEQFF
TGTGCCAGCAGCTTCTTCGCGCAGGGGGTTGAGCAGTTCTTC